The sequence of this T cell receptor beta chain was determined in a study of beta chain features in type 1 diabetes. Notes on the study in general: With patients and controls alike, PCR might favor shorter templates to an equal degree. Moderate yet significant TCRB CDR3 shortening was seen in Type 1 diabetes patients in all four CD4+ subsets. Sequencing used cDNA, and cells with high TCR expression could therefore be over-represented.

The sample holds a few counts of this clone. Its matching antigen is unknown. Using CD45RO/CCR7/CD25/CD127/CD95/CD27, CD4+ naive, central memory, regulatory and stem cell-like memory cells were sorted. The CDR3 totals 14 residues. Germline CDR1 MNHEY, CDR2 SVGAGI. Between the trimmed V and J ends, which lost 6 bases and 4 bases, there was a span of 15 bases. Expressed TCRB transcripts got sequenced, as all isolated RNA was reverse transcribed. Naive, central memory and regulatory T cell samples averaged about 3.5 million reads. TCRdb keeps only in-frame clones here, not all; method: immunoSEQ multiplex PCR. The sample includes 600,000 to 700,000 clones, 13% of them seen just once.

The sequence was obtained from a man aged 18 to 30 with type 1 diabetes. Sequencing was performed on naive CD4+ T cells from blood. The gene calls are TRBV6-5 and TRBJ1-2; the D gene is possibly TRBD1 (5 bases). CDR3 sequence (DNA): TGTGCCAGCAGCGCCGCGGAGGGGATCTATGGCTACACCTTC. Its protein is CASSAAEGIYGYTF.